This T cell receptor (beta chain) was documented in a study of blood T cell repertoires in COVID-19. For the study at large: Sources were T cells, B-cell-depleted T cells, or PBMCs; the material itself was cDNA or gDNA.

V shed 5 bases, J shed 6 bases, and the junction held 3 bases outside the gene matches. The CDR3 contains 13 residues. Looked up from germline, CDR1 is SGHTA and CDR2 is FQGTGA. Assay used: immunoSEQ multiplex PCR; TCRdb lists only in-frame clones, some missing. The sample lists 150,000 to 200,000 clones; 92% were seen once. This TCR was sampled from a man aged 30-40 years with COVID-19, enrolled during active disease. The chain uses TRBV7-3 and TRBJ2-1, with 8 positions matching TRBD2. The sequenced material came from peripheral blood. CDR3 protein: CASSPAGGNEQFF. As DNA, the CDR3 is TGTGCCAGCAGCCCGGCGGGAGGCAATGAGCAGTTCTTC.